This entry is about one T cell receptor (beta chain). No antigen is known for it. Base qualities are not recorded, but no much larger clone differs from it by a single base. Library generation was performed with multiplex PCR. TCRdb lists the instrument as Illumina HiSeq 4000. iRepertoire HTBI primers and Arm-PCR amplification of CDR3 regions were used to construct TCR beta libraries. Before sequencing, the PCR products underwent gel purification. The original methods were these. Across samples, 62 TRBV and 13 to 15 TRBJ segments were identified and used for gene usage analysis of CDR3 amino acid clonotypes. COPE and FqMerger were used to merge the filtered high-quality paired reads into contigs. Contigs were aligned with BLAST to IMGT TRBV, TRBD and TRBJ reference genes, and CDR3 was defined per IMGT. Any clonotype with a frequency above 0.1% was classified as a highly expanded clone. Shannon entropy was used to measure repertoire diversity, and the Gini coefficient was used to measure V-J evenness. A clonotype found in more than one individual was treated as public. The public sequencing data were trimmed at Q25 with fastp and processed into clonotypes with MiXCR by TCRdb, which kept only in-frame beta chains. CDR3 protein sequences are deduplicated, and each keeps its most common genes and DNA. TCRdb's processing, not the study's, gives the V and J calls here. This sample gives roughly 400,000 distinct CDR3 sequences in total; roughly a fifth of them show up just once. The ten largest make up about 13% of the sample.

Reading from cysteine to phenylalanine, the CDR3 counts 15 amino acids. The entry retains the CDR3 DNA only, 45 bases that are in frame from base 1. As encoded in the germline V gene, CDR1 is MDHEN while CDR2 is SYDVKM. Cut back by 4 bases and 0 bases, the V and J ends lie 9 bases apart. The time point label on this specimen signifies: persistent/refractory GD, antithyroid drugs over 5 years with positive TRAb. For both TCR sequencing and RNA sequencing, RNA was extracted from PBMCs in TRIzol. Graves' disease was diagnosed according to American Thyroid Association guidelines. The patients came from an endocrinology department in Xi'an, China. Each patient gave around 9.2 milliliters of peripheral blood, collected in an EDTA anticoagulant tube. Ficoll Paque Plus density gradient separation was used to isolate PBMCs, and no further T cell sorting was done. RNA quality was checked with an Agilent 2100 Bioanalyzer and agarose gel, and concentration with a NanoDrop 2000.

This entry comes from a study of regulatory T cells in long-lasting Graves disease (dated by TCRdb to 2020 to 2022). The study in broad terms: Persistent Graves' disease meant more than 5 years of antithyroid drug treatment with TSH receptor autoantibodies that stayed positive. On average, persistent Graves' disease patients in the clinical cohort had been on antithyroid drugs for approximately 10 years. This study used TCR sequencing and RNA sequencing of peripheral blood to compare persistent Graves' disease patients against newly diagnosed Graves' disease patients. The study was conducted in China and was registered as a clinical trial. A total of some 33 samples were covered by TCR sequencing, comprising 13 persistent and approximately 20 newly diagnosed Graves' disease patients.

Study-wide conclusions, independent of this receptor: The authors noted that the small sample size was a limitation that may lower accuracy. More public clonotypes were shared among persistent patients (around 2,600) than among newly diagnosed patients (roughly 1,000). Compared with newly diagnosed patients, patients with persistent Graves' disease had lower TCR Shannon entropy and fewer highly expanded clones, which suggests clonal expansion. Because the primary lesion, thyroid tissue, could not be accessed, the study looked at peripheral blood alone. Sequencing and analysis were limited to the TCR beta chain. Persistent disease showed preferential use of TRBV28, TRBJ1-2 and TRBJ2-5, whereas newly diagnosed disease favored TRBV20-1 and TRBJ2-1.

Recombination joined TRBV28 with TRBJ1-4; there is no confident call for the D gene. The sequence derives from a female donor with Graves disease. Here the sequenced sample was peripheral blood mononuclear cells (PBMCs), taken when the disease was refractory, from a patient treated with antithyroid drugs. The DNA sequence is given as TGTGCCAGCAGTTCGGGCTTGGCAACTAATGAAAAACTGTTTTTT. It specifies CASSSGLATNEKLFF.